Detailed here is one T cell receptor (beta chain). What it binds is unknown. This entry belongs to a study of graft-versus-host responses after intestinal transplantation. At the level of the study: Each recipient received anti-thymocyte globulin induction, then tacrolimus and steroids for 3 to 4 years.

Some clones are missing from TCRdb's copy, which holds only in-frame ones; the method was immunoSEQ multiplex PCR. Here the sample spans more than 80,000 clones, approximately 88% being singletons. Germline V CDR1 and CDR2: SNHLY, FYNNEI. CDR3 length equals 15 residues. The V gene end was trimmed by 7 bases and the J gene end by 0 bases; junction bases not matched to a gene: 4. Study results and caveats: Early post-transplant declines in HvG were associated with peak levels of circulating GvH clones. The marrow of recipients harbored GvH clones, and ileum or blood showed some of them first.

This receptor was identified in a human donor who received an intestinal transplant. The sample consisted of unstimulated CD4+ T cells sorted from spleen or lymph node cells, taken before intestinal transplant. The V call is TRBV2, the J call TRBJ2-1; the match to TRBD2 covers 9 bases. The CDR3 region is CASTSGISSYNEQFF. The CDR3 DNA reads as TGTGCCAGCACTAGCGGGATAAGCTCCTACAATGAGCAGTTCTTC.